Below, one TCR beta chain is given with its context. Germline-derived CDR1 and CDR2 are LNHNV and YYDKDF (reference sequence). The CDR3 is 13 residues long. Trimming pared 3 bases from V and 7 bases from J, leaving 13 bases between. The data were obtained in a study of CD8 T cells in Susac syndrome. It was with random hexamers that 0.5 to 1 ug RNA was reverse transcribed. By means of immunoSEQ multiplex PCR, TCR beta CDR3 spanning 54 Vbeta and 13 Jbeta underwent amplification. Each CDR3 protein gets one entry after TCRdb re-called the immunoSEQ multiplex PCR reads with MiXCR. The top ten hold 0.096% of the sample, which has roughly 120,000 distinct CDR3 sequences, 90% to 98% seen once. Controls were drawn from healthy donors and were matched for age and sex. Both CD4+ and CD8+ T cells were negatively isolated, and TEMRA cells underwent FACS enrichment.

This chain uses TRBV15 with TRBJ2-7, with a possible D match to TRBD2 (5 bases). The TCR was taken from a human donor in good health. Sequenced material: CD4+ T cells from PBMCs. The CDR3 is CATSRGGLREQYF. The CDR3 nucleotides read TGTGCCACCAGCAGGGGCGGACTTCGGGAGCAGTACTTC.